This T cell receptor beta chain was captured by sequencing in a study of cytomegalovirus exposure and HLA in healthy donors. Across the whole study: Approximately 180 million T cells yielded 120 million or so unique TCR beta sequences, as an earlier analysis found. General study results and limits: The study listed about 150 cytomegalovirus-associated TCR beta chains.

Primers: 60 Vbeta forward and 13 Jbeta reverse. Authors' processing steps: Among the unique TCR beta chains that a later analysis counted, about 81 million in all, some 10 million were shared. Assay used: immunoSEQ multiplex PCR; TCRdb lists only in-frame clones, some missing. V and J calls and clone size are those listed in that table; D and trimming were worked out from the DNA. The sample has 150,000 to 200,000 clones, approximately 80% seen once. On this clone itself: Its antigen is currently unknown.

Germline V lookup: CDR1 SGHNT, CDR2 YYREEE (reference sequence). V was clipped by 5 bases and J by 5 bases; unmatched bases: 12. This CDR3 has 17 residues. The sequence came from a woman aged 50 to 65 in good health and CMV-seronegative. Sequencing input: PBMCs. The rearrangement links TRBV5-4 to TRBJ2-5, with 13 positions matching TRBD2. CDR3 amino acids: CASRTGTSGMVAETQYF. In DNA form, the CDR3 reads TGTGCCAGCAGAACCGGGACTAGCGGGATGGTAGCCGAGACCCAGTACTTC.